This T cell receptor beta chain was sequenced for a study of T cell changes during pregnancy in multiple sclerosis. The CDR3 is 17 residues long. Trimming cost V 5 bases and J 0 bases, with 17 bases left between them. Germline V gene sequence: CDR1 LNHDA, CDR2 SQIVND (reference sequence). Generated by immunoSEQ multiplex PCR, the TCRdb table keeps only in-frame clones and is missing some. The sample records around 130,000 clones, approximately 94% being singletons. This TCR came from a female donor with multiple sclerosis, enrolled in a pregnancy study. This sequence joins TRBV19 and TRBJ2-1, with D possibly matching TRBD2 (5 bases). The material was peripheral blood, obtained before pregnancy. The CDR3 loop is CASSPQLAGSSYNEQFF. For the CDR3, the DNA is TGTGCCAGTAGTCCCCAGTTGGCGGGTAGCTCCTACAATGAGCAGTTCTTC.